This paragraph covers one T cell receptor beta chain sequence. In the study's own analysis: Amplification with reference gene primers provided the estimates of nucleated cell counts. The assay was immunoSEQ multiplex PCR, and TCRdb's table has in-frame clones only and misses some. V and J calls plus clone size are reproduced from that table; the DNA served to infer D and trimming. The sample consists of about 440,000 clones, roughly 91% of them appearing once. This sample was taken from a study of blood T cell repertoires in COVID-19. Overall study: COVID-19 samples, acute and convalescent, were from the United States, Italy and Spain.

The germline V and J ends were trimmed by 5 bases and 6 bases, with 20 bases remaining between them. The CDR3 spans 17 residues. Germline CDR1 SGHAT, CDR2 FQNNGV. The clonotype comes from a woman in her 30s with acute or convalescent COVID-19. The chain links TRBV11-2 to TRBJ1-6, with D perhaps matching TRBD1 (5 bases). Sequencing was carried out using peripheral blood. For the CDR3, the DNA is TGTGCCAGCAGCCTTAGGGCGTTGACAGAGATTAATTCACCCCTCCACTTT. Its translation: CASSLRALTEINSPLHF.